The clone carrying this T cell receptor (beta chain) was seen at least ten times. Stated time point: pre-sensitization, week 0. As to treatment: therapeutic diphenylcyclopropenone sensitization with weekly scalp DPC. This entry belongs to a study of human T cells and chemical hapten exposure. Study-wide background: Slight volume differences across pooled libraries mainly accounted for varying per-sample TCR yields.

From the RACE reads, TCRdb called clonotypes with MiXCR, one entry per CDR3 protein. The table includes roughly 40,000 distinct CDR3 sequences, around an eighth detected once. The length of the CDR3 is 14 residues. Germline V gene data show CDR1 as DFQATT and CDR2 as SNEGSKA (reference sequence). V was cut by 1 base and J by 6 bases, with 10 bases left in between. The clonotype comes from a woman in her twenties or thirties with alopecia areata. Some clones in this sample may be carry-over from other donors' samples. The sample in question was whole blood, obtained in connection with sensitization to the hapten diphenylcyclopropenone (DPC). This sequence joins TRBV20-1 and TRBJ1-6, with D unresolved. In DNA, the CDR3 is TGCAGTGCTAGAGCGGGTAGTATTAATTCACCCCTCCACTTT. Translating gives CSARAGSINSPLHF.